Below are 14 T cell receptor beta chains sequenced from a single sample in a study of T-cell memory formation after mild COVID-19. MiXCR, run by TCRdb on the 5' RACE reads, gives a single entry per CDR3 protein. Here the sample spans approximately 580,000 distinct CDR3 sequences, 20% being singletons. Sequences were obtained from PBMCs or a T cell subset sorted from them (not recorded which). These receptor sequences come from an adult woman who had mild COVID-19 (a few samples of this study predate the infection). Cell type and time point are not known.

The genes are TRBV3-1 and TRBJ2-1; D ambiguous. V shed 1 base and J shed 9 bases, with 22 bases lying between them. This CDR3 is built from 17 residues. Germline V lookup: CDR1 LGHDT, CDR2 YNNKEL (reference sequence). CDR3 protein: CASSQGSLVLPPGEQFF. CDR3 bases: TGTGCCAGCAGCCAAGGTTCGCTAGTACTCCCGCCCGGTGAGCAGTTCTTC.

This clonotype turned up a few times. The chain links TRBV7-6 to TRBJ2-2; D possibly corresponds to TRBD1 (5 bases). Trimming removed 1 base from V and 7 bases from J, with 10 bases in between. The CDR3 is made up of 14 amino acids. CDR1 and CDR2 (germline): SGHVS, FNYEAQ. The CDR3 loop reads CASSLVQGDGELFF. The DNA of the CDR3 is TGTGCCAGCAGCTTAGTCCAGGGCGACGGGGAGCTGTTTTTT.

A few counts support this clonotype. The chain uses TRBV5-5 and TRBJ1-4; D perhaps matches TRBD1 (5 bases). The CDR3 runs 13 residues. Trimming stripped 1 base from V and 8 bases from J, with 9 bases between. Germline values: CDR1 SGHKS, CDR2 YYEKEE (reference sequence). In nucleotides, the CDR3 is TGTGCCAGCAGCTTGTTTCGGGGGGAAAAACTGTTTTTT. Translation: CASSLFRGEKLFF.

This clonotype was seen more than once but under ten times. This chain uses TRBV4-1 with TRBJ2-1; a possible D gene is TRBD1 (5 bases). V lost 2 bases to trimming and J lost 12 bases, with 14 bases between them. The CDR3 spans 13 residues. Germline values: CDR1 MGHRA, CDR2 YSYEKL. The CDR3 is CASSQIPQGGQFF. For the CDR3, the DNA is TGCGCCAGCAGCCAAATTCCTCAGGGTGGGCAGTTCTTC.

J is TRBJ1-2 and V is TRBV5-6, with D uncertain. This CDR3 spans 13 amino acids. Trimming pared 2 bases from V and 0 bases from J, leaving 5 bases between. Germline-derived CDR1 and CDR2 are SGHDT and YYEEEE. The CDR3 DNA is TGTGCCAGCAGCTTCCCGTCTAACTATGGCTACACCTTC. Translated: CASSFPSNYGYTF.

This clonotype has only a few counts. The V gene is TRBV6-5, the J gene TRBJ1-5; 10 bases fit TRBD1. V shed 9 bases and J 4 bases; nucleotides not matched to a gene: 9. Germline lookup yields CDR1 MNHEY and CDR2 SVGAGI. The CDR3 is 15 amino acids. The CDR3: CASRGGQGRNQPQHF. In nucleotides, the CDR3 is TGTGCCAGTAGAGGGGGACAGGGGAGGAATCAGCCCCAGCATTTT.

This clonotype showed up just a few times. This chain uses TRBV20-1 with TRBJ2-3; 12 nucleotides line up with TRBD2. V trimming: 0 bases; J trimming: 6 bases; junction bases outside the gene matches: 7. Germline V gene sequence: CDR1 DFQATT, CDR2 SNEGSKA (reference sequence). The CDR3 runs to 16 residues. The CDR3 nucleotides read TGCAGTGCTAGAGATCGCCTAGCGGGAGGGCCCGATACGCAGTATTTT. Translated, it gives CSARDRLAGGPDTQYF.

The table lists this clonotype with a few counts. The chain recombines TRBV7-9 with TRBJ2-5, with a tentative D call TRBD2 (6 bases). CDR3 length equals 11 residues. Trimming removed 8 bases from V and 7 bases from J, with 11 bases in between. Germline CDR1 is SEHNR and CDR2 is FQNEAQ (reference sequence). The CDR3 region is CASDFGGTQYF. CDR3 nucleotides: TGTGCCAGCGACTTCGGGGGGACCCAGTACTTC.

This sequence joins TRBV4-3 and TRBJ2-1, with 8 bases lining up with TRBD2. Germline CDR1 is LGHNA and CDR2 is YSLEER. Trimming at V came to 3 bases and at J to 14 bases, leaving 6 bases not matched to a gene. The CDR3 covers 12 residues. The DNA for the CDR3 is TGCGCCAGCAGCCATCGGAGCGGGAGTAAGTTCTTC. Protein product: CASSHRSGSKFF.

V usage is TRBV7-9 and J usage is TRBJ1-2; 7 nucleotides align to TRBD1. Trimming at V came to 8 bases and at J to 4 bases, leaving 10 bases not matched to a gene. Germline loops: CDR1 SEHNR, CDR2 FQNEAQ (reference sequence). The CDR3 consists of 14 residues. The CDR3 here is CASGIGDRSYGYTF. The DNA for the CDR3 is TGTGCCAGCGGAATTGGGGACAGATCCTATGGCTACACCTTC.

This clonotype turned up a few times. The chain uses TRBV24-1 and TRBJ2-3, with a possible D match to TRBD2 (5 bases). Germline CDR1 is KGHDR and CDR2 is SFDVKD. V lost 4 bases, J lost 0 bases, and 10 bases lay in between. The CDR3 covers 15 residues. CDR3 residues: CATSDPRRSTDTQYF. The CDR3 DNA sequence: TGTGCCACCAGTGACCCGAGGAGGAGCACAGATACGCAGTATTTT.

The V gene is TRBV6-6, the J gene TRBJ2-3, with TRBD2 identical over 12 bases. V gave up 6 bases and J gave up 3 bases; unmatched junction bases: 7. The V gene's germline CDR1 is MNHNY and CDR2 SVGAGI (reference sequence). The CDR3 has 16 amino acids. Here the CDR3 reads CASRPSTSGSTDTQYF. CDR3 bases: TGTGCCAGCAGACCCTCGACTAGCGGGAGTACAGATACGCAGTATTTT.

V is TRBV6-5 and J is TRBJ1-1, with TRBD1 matching over 12 bases. The germline V gene encodes CDR1 MNHEY and CDR2 SVGAGI. The CDR3 spans 19 residues. V shed 2 bases, J shed 5 bases, and the junction held 15 bases outside the gene matches. The CDR3 reads CASSYLTPGTGGGKTEAFF. The DNA of the CDR3 is TGTGCCAGCAGTTACCTTACCCCCGGGACAGGGGGCGGGAAGACTGAAGCTTTCTTT.

The chain combines TRBV7-9 with TRBJ2-2; D call uncertain. The CDR3 covers 15 residues. CDR1 SEHNR and CDR2 FQNEAQ come from the germline V gene (reference sequence). The V and J ends lost 6 bases and 3 bases respectively, with 14 bases between them. The DNA for the CDR3 is TGTGCCAGCAGAGATGACCTCGTGCACACCGGGGAGCTGTTTTTT. It codes for CASRDDLVHTGELFF.